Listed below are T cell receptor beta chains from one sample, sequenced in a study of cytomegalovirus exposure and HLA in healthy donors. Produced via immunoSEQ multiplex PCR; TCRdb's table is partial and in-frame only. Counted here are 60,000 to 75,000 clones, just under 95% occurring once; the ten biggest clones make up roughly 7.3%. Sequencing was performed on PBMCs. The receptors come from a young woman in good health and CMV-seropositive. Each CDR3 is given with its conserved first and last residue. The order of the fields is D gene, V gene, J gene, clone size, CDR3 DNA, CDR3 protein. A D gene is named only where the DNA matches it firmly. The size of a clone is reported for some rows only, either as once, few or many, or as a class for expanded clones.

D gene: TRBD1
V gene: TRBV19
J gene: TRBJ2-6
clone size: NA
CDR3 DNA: TGTGCCAGTAGGGGACAGAGCTCTGGGGCCAACGTCCTGACTTTC
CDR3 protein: CASRGQSSGANVLTF

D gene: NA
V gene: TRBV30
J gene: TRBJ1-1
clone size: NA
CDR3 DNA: TGTGCCTTGGGAGATTACACTGAAGCTTTCTTT
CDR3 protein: CALGDYTEAFF

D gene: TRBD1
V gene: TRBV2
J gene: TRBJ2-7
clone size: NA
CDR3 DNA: TGTGCCAGCAGTGAAACGTACGAGACAGGGATCAACGAGCAGTACTTC
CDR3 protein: CASSETYETGINEQYF

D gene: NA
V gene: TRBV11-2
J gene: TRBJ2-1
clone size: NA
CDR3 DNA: TGTGCCAGCAGCTTAGAAGACTTCCCCTACAATGAGCAGTTCTTC
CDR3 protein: CASSLEDFPYNEQFF

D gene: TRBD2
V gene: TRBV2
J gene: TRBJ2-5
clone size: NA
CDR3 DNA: TGTGCCAGCATGGCCCGAAGCGGGGGGGCATGGGAGACCCAGTACTTC
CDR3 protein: CASMARSGGAWETQYF

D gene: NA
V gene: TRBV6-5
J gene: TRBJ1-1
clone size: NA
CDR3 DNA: TGTGCCAGCAGTTACTCCACAGGGAACACTGAAGCTTTCTTT
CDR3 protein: CASSYSTGNTEAFF

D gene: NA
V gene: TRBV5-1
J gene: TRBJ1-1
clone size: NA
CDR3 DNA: TGCGCCAGCAGCTTGGCGGGGGACACTGAAGCTTTCTTT
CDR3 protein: CASSLAGDTEAFF

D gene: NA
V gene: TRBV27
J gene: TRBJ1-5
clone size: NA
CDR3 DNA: TGTGCCAGCAGTTTATCGGGTGCAGGCTATAGCAATCAGCCCCAGCATTTT
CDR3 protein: CASSLSGAGYSNQPQHF

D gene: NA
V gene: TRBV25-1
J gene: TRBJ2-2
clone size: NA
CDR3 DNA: TGTGCCAGCAGTGAATTTTTAGGAGGGCGGGAGCTGTTTTTT
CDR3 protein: CASSEFLGGRELFF

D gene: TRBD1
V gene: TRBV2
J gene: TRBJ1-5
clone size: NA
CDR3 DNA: TGTGCCAGCAGTCCCCCCCGACAGGGCTTTAATCAGCCCCAGCATTTT
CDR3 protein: CASSPPRQGFNQPQHF

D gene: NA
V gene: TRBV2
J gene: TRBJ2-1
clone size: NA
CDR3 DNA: TGTGCCAGCAGGGAACTGTCCTACAATGAGCAGTTCTTC
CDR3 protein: CASRELSYNEQFF

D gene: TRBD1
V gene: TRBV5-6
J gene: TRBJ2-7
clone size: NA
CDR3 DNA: TGTGCCAGCAGCTCCCTCCCCCGACAGGGGGAGTACGAGCAGTACTTC
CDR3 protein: CASSSLPRQGEYEQYF

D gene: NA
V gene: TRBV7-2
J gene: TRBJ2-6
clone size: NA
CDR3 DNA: TGTGCCAGCAGCTTTGACAGCTTTCCCTCTGGGGCCAACGTCCTGACTTTC
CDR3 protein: CASSFDSFPSGANVLTF

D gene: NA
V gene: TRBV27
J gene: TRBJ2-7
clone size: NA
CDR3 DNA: TGTGCCAGCAGTCCCTTGGGGCAGCGCTCCTACGAGCAGTACTTC
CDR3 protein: CASSPLGQRSYEQYF

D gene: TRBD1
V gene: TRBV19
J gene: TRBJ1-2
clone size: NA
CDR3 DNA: TGTGCCAGTAAGGGGGCAGTAGGTGGTGGCTACACCTTC
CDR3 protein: CASKGAVGGGYTF

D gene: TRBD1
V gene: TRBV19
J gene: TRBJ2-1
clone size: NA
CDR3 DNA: TGTGCCGGAGCCGACAGGGCACTCTACAATGAGCAGTTCTTC
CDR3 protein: CAGADRALYNEQFF

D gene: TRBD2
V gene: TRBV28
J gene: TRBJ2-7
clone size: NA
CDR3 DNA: TGTGCCAGCAGTCTCAAGCCCCCGGGACTAGCGGGAGGCGAGCAGTACTTC
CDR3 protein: CASSLKPPGLAGGEQYF

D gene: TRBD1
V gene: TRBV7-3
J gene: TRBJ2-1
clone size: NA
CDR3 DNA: TGTGCCAGCAGCCCAGGGGGCGCAATCAATGAGCAGTTCTTC
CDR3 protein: CASSPGGAINEQFF

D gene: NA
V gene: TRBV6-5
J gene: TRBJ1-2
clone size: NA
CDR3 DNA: TGTGCCAGCAGTTACTCGACACTCCTAACGGGCTACACCTTC
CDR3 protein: CASSYSTLLTGYTF

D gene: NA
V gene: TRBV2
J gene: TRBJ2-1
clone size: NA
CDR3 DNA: TGTGCCAGCAAGGTAGGGCGGGAAGGCGAGCAGTTCTTC
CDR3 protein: CASKVGREGEQFF

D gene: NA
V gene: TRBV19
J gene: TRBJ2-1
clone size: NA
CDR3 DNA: TGTGCCAGTACCAAAACGGTTTCGGTTAGCGCCCGTTACAATGAGCAGTTCTTC
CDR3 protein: CASTKTVSVSARYNEQFF

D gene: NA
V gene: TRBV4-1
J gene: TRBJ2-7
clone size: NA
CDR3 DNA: TGCGCCAGCAGCCCGACAGGTAGAGTCTACGAGCAGTACTTC
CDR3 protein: CASSPTGRVYEQYF

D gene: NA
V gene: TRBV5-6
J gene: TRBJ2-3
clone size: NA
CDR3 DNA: TGTGCCAGCAGCTTGGGGGGCGCCATACAGGGATGGGTTGCAGATACGCAGTATTTT
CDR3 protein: CASSLGGAIQGWVADTQYF

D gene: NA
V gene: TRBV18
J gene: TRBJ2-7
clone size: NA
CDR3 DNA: TGTGCCAGCTCCCCTGCGGGGAAAGCGTCCTACGAGCAGTACTTC
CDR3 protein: CASSPAGKASYEQYF

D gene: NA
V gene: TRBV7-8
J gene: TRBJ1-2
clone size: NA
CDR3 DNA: TGTGCCAGCAGCACAGTTACAGGGCACTATGGCTACACCTTC
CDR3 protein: CASSTVTGHYGYTF

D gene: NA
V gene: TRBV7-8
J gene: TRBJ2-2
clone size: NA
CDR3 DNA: TGTGCCAGCAGCCGATCAGGGGCCGGGGAGCTGTTTTTT
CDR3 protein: CASSRSGAGELFF

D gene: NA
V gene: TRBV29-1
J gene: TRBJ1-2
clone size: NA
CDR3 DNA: TGCAGCGTTGAAGATCTAGGGGTGGACGGCTACACCTTC
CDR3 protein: CSVEDLGVDGYTF

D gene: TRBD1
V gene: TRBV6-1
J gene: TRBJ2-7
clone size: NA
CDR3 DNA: TGTGCCAGCAGTGAAACGGGACAGGAGTCCTACGAGCAGTACTTC
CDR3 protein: CASSETGQESYEQYF

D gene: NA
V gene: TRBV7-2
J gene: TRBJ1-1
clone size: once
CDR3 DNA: TGTGCCAGCAGCTTGGACAGGAACACTGAAGCTTTCTTT
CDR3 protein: CASSLDRNTEAFF

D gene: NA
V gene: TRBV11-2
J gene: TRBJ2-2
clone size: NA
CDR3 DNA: TGTGCCAGCAGCCCCGGTACGGGGTCCGGGGAGCTGTTTTTT
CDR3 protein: CASSPGTGSGELFF

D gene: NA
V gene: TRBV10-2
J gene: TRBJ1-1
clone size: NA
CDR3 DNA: TGCGCCAGCAGTGAGCCTGGGGGGGGGACTGAAGCTTTCTTT
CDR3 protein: CASSEPGGGTEAFF

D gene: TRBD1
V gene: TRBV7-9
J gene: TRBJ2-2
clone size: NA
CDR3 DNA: TGTGCCAGCAGCTTATACGGGACAGGGGGAATGGGAGAGGAGCTGTTTTTT
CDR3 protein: CASSLYGTGGMGEELFF

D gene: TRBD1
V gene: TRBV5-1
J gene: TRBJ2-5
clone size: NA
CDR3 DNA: TGCGCCAGCACTCCGACAGGGCATTCCGAGACCCAGTACTTC
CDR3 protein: CASTPTGHSETQYF

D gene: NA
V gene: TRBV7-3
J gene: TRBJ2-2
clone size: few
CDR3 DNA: TGTGCCAGCAGCTTAAACGTTCGGGAGGGGGCAAACACCGGGGAGCTGTTTTTT
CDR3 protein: CASSLNVREGANTGELFF

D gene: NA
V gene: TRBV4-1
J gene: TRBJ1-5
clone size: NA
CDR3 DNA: TGCGCCAGCAGCCGTCGACAGGACAATCAGCCCCAGCATTTT
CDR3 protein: CASSRRQDNQPQHF

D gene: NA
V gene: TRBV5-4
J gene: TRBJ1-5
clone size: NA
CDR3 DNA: TGTGCCAGCAGCTTGACAGGGCGGACACCTCAGCCCCAGCATTTT
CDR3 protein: CASSLTGRTPQPQHF

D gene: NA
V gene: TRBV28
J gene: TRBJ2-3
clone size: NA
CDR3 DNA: TGTGCCAGCGGAGCCCAAACTAACACAGATACGCAGTATTTT
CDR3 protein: CASGAQTNTDTQYF

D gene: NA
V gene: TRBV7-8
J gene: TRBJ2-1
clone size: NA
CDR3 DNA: TGTGCCAGCAGCTTAGGGCTAGCCCCGGGGGAGCAGTTCTTC
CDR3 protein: CASSLGLAPGEQFF

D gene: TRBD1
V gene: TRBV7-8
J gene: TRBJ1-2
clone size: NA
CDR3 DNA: TGTGCCAGCAGCATACAGGGGGCATCCTATGGCTACACCTTC
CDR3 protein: CASSIQGASYGYTF

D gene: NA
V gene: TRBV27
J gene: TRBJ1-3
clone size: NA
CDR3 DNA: TGTGCCAGTAAACAGGGAATCGCTGGAAACACCATATATTTT
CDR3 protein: CASKQGIAGNTIYF

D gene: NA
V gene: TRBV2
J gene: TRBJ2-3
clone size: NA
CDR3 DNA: TGTGCCAGCAGCGGAGAAATAGATACGCAGTATTTT
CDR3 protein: CASSGEIDTQYF

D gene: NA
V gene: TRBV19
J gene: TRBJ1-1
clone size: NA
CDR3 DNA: TGTGCCAGTAGTATTGGGCGAAGTGAAGCTTTCTTT
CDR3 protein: CASSIGRSEAFF

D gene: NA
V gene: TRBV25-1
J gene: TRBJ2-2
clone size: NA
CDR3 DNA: TGTGCCAGCAGTGACGGGAACACCGGGGAGCTGTTTTTT
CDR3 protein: CASSDGNTGELFF

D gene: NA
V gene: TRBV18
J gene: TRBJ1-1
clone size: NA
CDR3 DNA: TGTGCCAGCTCAACAGGGAATTTGCCTGAAGCTTTCTTT
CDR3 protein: CASSTGNLPEAFF

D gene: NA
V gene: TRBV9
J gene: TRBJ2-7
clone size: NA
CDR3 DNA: TGTGCCAGCAGCGTAGGTATGGCGCAGGGGCACTACGAGCAGTACTTC
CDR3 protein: CASSVGMAQGHYEQYF

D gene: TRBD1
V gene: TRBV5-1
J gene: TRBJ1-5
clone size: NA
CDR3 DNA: TGCGCCAGCAGCCGGGACAGGGCGGTCGATAGCAATCAGCCCCAGCATTTT
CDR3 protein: CASSRDRAVDSNQPQHF

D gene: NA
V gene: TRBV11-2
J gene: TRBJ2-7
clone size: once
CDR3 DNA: TGTGCCAGCAGCCATGGGACACCAGCGGCGGCCTACGAGCAGTACTTC
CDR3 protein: CASSHGTPAAAYEQYF

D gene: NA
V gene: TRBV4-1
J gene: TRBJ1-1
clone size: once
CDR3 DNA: TGCGCCAGCAGCCCGACAGGGAACACTGAAGCTTTCTTT
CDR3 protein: CASSPTGNTEAFF

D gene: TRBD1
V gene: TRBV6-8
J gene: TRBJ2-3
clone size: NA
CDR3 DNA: TGTGCCAGCAGTTACCCCCCGCGGGACAGGGTCGCAGATACGCAGTATTTT
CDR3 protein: CASSYPPRDRVADTQYF

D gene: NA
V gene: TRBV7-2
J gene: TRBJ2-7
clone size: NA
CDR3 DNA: TGTGCCAGCAGCTCCGGACTGCCCCCCTACGAGCAGTACTTC
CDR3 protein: CASSSGLPPYEQYF

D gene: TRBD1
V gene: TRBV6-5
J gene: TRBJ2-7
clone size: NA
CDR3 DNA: TGTGCCAGCCGATGGACAGGCAACTACGAGCAGTACTTC
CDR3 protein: CASRWTGNYEQYF

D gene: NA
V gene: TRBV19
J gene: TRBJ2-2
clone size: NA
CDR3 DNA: TGTGCCAGTAGTATAATGTCGGCCCAGGGTAGCGGCGGGGAGCTGTTTTTT
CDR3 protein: CASSIMSAQGSGGELFF

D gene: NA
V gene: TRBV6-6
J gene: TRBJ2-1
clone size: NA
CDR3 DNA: TGTGCCAGCAGTTACTCTGGGGGCCAGGACTACAATGAGCAGTTCTTC
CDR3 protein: CASSYSGGQDYNEQFF

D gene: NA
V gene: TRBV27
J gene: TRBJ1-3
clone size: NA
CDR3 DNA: TGTGCCAGCAGTTTCTCGGACACCGGAAACACCATATATTTT
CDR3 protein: CASSFSDTGNTIYF

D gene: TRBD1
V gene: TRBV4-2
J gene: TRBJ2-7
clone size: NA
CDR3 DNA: TGTGCCAGCAGCCAGCCGGGACAGGGACCCTACGAGCAGTACTTC
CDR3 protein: CASSQPGQGPYEQYF